What follows is one TCR beta chain and its context. Its antigen is currently unknown. The source of the sample is a study of T cells after yellow fever vaccination. General study findings and limits: A small share of clonotypes appeared in both CD4 and CD8 compartments. Abundant clonotypes from the bulk population could contaminate FACS-sorted repertoires. The study re-detected most primary-vaccination clones after the booster (approximately 96% CD4, around 90% CD8).

TCR cDNA, made by 5'RACE template switching, carried an added universal primer site and UMIs. Each CDR3 protein gets one entry after TCRdb re-called the 5' RACE reads with MiXCR. The table includes 250,000 or so distinct CDR3 sequences, about 7% detected once. The clonotype was recovered from a man aged 25 to 40 who received the YFV17D yellow fever vaccine. Sequencing used CD4+ T cells sorted from PBMCs, obtained on the day of the yellow fever booster vaccination.

The CDR3 sequence: CASSERYQETQYF. CDR3 DNA: TGCGCCAGCAGTGAGAGGTACCAAGAGACCCAGTACTTC. This chain links TRBV5-1 with TRBJ2-5; D gene unclear. CDR1 SGHRS and CDR2 YFSETQ come from the germline V gene. The CDR3 sequence is 13 residues long. V lost 5 bases to trimming and J lost 0 bases, with 8 bases between them. Complete variable domain (other parts from reference TRBV5-1 and TRBJ2-5): KAGVTQTPRYLIKTRGQQVTLSCSPISGHRSVSWYQQTPGQGLQFLFEYFSETQRNKGNFPGRFSGRQFSNSRSEMNVSTLELGDSALYLCASSERYQETQYFGPGTRLLVL.